Shown below are 29 T cell receptor beta chains from a single sample sequenced in a study of blood T cells in healthy people across ages. Primers used in a second PCR of roughly 6 to 11 cycles were a sample-barcoded 5' primer and a J-beta primer mix. Each CDR3 protein gets one entry after TCRdb re-called the 5' RACE reads with MiXCR. The profile shows 650,000 to 1,000,000 distinct CDR3 sequences, about 36% of them singletons. Sequenced material: blood. The receptors stem from a man between 18 and 29 years old in good health.

About this clonotype itself: This sequence may be a read error, since a much larger clone differs from it by one base. The genes are TRBV3-1 and TRBJ2-5; D unclear. The germline gives CDR1 LGHDT, CDR2 YNNKEL (reference sequence). There are 13 residues in the CDR3. V was shortened by 5 bases and J by 11 bases, with 18 bases between the two germline ends. The CDR3 DNA sequence: TGTGCCAGCAGCTCCCCGGGCCCTACTGAGCAGTACTTC. Translating gives CASSSPGPTEQYF.

The rearrangement joins TRBV18 to TRBJ2-1; D not certain. With 6 bases removed from V and 6 bases from J, the gap between germline ends came to 9 bases. This CDR3 has 12 residues. Per germline, CDR1 KGHSH and CDR2 LQKENI. In DNA, the CDR3 is TGTGCCAGCTCCCCAATACCCAATGAGCAGTTCTTC. The encoded protein is CASSPIPNEQFF.

The chain uses TRBV4-1 and TRBJ2-5; TRBD1 is a possible D gene (6 bases). This CDR3 has 17 amino acids. V was clipped by 0 bases and J by 4 bases, with 18 bases between them. CDR1 is MGHRA and CDR2 is YSYEKL in the germline V gene. CDR3 DNA: TGCGCCAGCAGCCAAGATCGTCAGGGGTTTTCGGCAGAGACCCAGTACTTC. The encoded protein is CASSQDRQGFSAETQYF.

This clonotype was seen a handful of times. V gene TRBV5-1 combines with J gene TRBJ2-3; 12 bases agree with TRBD2. The CDR3 spans 17 residues. CDR1 is SGHRS and CDR2 is YFSETQ in the germline V gene. J lost 1 base, V lost 3 bases, and 6 bases had no gene match. The CDR3 DNA is TGCGCCAGCAGCTCGACTAGCGGGGGCGGGGGCACAGATACGCAGTATTTT. Protein product: CASSSTSGGGGTDTQYF. Full variable domain (remainder filled in from reference TRBV5-1 and TRBJ2-3): KAGVTQTPRYLIKTRGQQVTLSCSPISGHRSVSWYQQTPGQGLQFLFEYFSETQRNKGNFPGRFSGRQFSNSRSEMNVSTLELGDSALYLCASSSTSGGGGTDTQYFGPGTRLTVL.

V usage is TRBV7-6 and J usage is TRBJ2-7, with a possible D match to TRBD1 (6 bases). Germline V gene sequence: CDR1 SGHVS, CDR2 FNYEAQ. The V end was cut by 1 base, the J end by 2 bases, with 9 bases between. The CDR3 runs to 14 residues. The CDR3: CASSLGTEAYEQYF. CDR3 nucleotides: TGTGCCAGCAGCTTAGGGACAGAAGCCTACGAGCAGTACTTC.

This clonotype was counted many times. CDR3 region: CASSLGQSVDTQYF. CDR3 bases: TGCGCCAGCAGCCTGGGACAGTCGGTGGATACGCAGTATTTT. The V gene is TRBV5-1, the J gene TRBJ2-3; 7 bases are shared with TRBD1. Germline V gives CDR1 SGHRS, CDR2 YFSETQ. The CDR3 is made up of 14 amino acids. J was trimmed by 6 bases and V by 4 bases; bases with no gene match: 8.

Only a few counts were recorded for this clonotype. The chain uses TRBV7-2 and TRBJ2-3; weak D call: TRBD2 (5 bases). Germline-derived CDR1 and CDR2 are SGHTA and FQGNSA. The CDR3 sequence is 13 residues long. V was shortened by 5 bases and J by 4 bases, with 10 bases between the two germline ends. CDR3 nucleotide sequence: TGTGCCAGCAGCCGCACACTAGCAGATACGCAGTATTTT. Its translation: CASSRTLADTQYF.

This clonotype was recorded many times. The rearrangement joins TRBV10-3 to TRBJ2-3; D call uncertain. The V gene's germline CDR1 is ENHRY and CDR2 SYGVKD. The V end was cut by 10 bases, the J end by 2 bases, with 10 bases between. This CDR3 is built from 12 residues. The CDR3 DNA reads TGTGCCACGACGCAACCCACAGATACGCAGTATTTT. As protein: CATTQPTDTQYF.

In regard to this clonotype: This could be a read error, since a much larger clone is one nucleotide away. The chain links TRBV4-2 to TRBJ2-1; no firm D call. The CDR3 runs to 16 residues. Germline lookup yields CDR1 LGHNA and CDR2 YNFKEQ. Trimming removed 1 base from V and 10 bases from J, with 20 bases in between. The CDR3 sequence is CASSQVERSNTYEQFF. CDR3 sequence (DNA): TGTGCCAGCAGCCAAGTGGAGAGGTCCAACACCTACGAGCAGTTCTTC.

This rearrangement joins TRBV5-6 to TRBJ2-5, with D perhaps TRBD2 (5 bases). V shed 3 bases and J shed 5 bases, with 23 bases lying between them. CDR3 length equals 17 residues. The germline V gene has CDR1 SGHDT and CDR2 YYEEEE. The CDR3, as DNA: TGTGCCAGCAGCTCCCCCCCTGGATGGGATACTAGGGAGACCCAGTACTTC. This gives the protein CASSSPPGWDTRETQYF.

This clonotype was recorded a few times. The J gene is TRBJ1-4, the V gene TRBV15, with D uncertain. In germline, CDR1 is LNHNV, CDR2 YYDKDF (reference sequence). V lost 7 bases, J lost 7 bases, and 19 bases lay in between. This CDR3 spans 15 amino acids. The CDR3 nucleotides read TGTGCCACCACCCCCAAGGAGAGAGGGAGTGAAAAACTGTTTTTT. Its protein product is CATTPKERGSEKLFF. Drawing the rest from reference TRBV15 and TRBJ1-4, the complete variable domain is DAMVIQNPRYQVTQFGKPVTLSCSQTLNHNVMYWYQQKSSQAPKLLFHYYDKDFNNEADTPDNFQSRRPNTSFCFLDIRSPGLGDTAMYLCATTPKERGSEKLFFGSGTQLSVL.

This clonotype has a handful of counts. V is TRBV10-3 and J is TRBJ1-1; no clear D gene. The CDR3 length is 13 residues. V was cut by 2 bases and J by 7 bases, with 11 bases left in between. CDR1 and CDR2 from the germline V gene are ENHRY and SYGVKD. For the CDR3, the DNA is TGTGCCATCAGTGAGGCTGGACTGCTTGAAGCTTTCTTT. As protein: CAISEAGLLEAFF.

The chain has TRBV27 and TRBJ1-1, with 8 bases that match TRBD1. The CDR3 spans 15 residues. V trimming: 5 bases; J trimming: 0 bases; junction bases outside the gene matches: 5. CDR1 and CDR2 (germline): MNHEY, SMNVEV (reference sequence). CDR3 region: CASSPRGRVNTEAFF. In DNA, the CDR3 is TGTGCCAGCAGTCCCAGGGGGCGAGTGAACACTGAAGCTTTCTTT.

This clonotype has just a few counts. The V gene is TRBV5-1, the J gene TRBJ2-7, with 7 positions matching TRBD2. Germline values: CDR1 SGHRS, CDR2 YFSETQ. The V gene end was trimmed by 5 bases and the J gene end by 7 bases; junction bases not matched to a gene: 12. The CDR3 has 14 amino acids. This CDR3 is CASRTSSGGNEQYF. CDR3 coding DNA: TGCGCCAGCAGAACTTCATCCGGGGGGAATGAGCAGTACTTC.

This clonotype was detected ten times or more. The gene calls are TRBV29-1 and TRBJ2-3; TRBD2 is a possible D gene (6 bases). The CDR3 extends over 14 amino acids. Per the germline V gene, CDR1 is SQVTM and CDR2 is ANQGSEA. Trimming left V 6 bases short and J 5 bases short, with 18 bases between. The CDR3 loop is CSVGGGTDLDTQYF. CDR3 sequence (DNA): TGCAGCGTCGGGGGTGGAACAGACCTAGATACGCAGTATTTT.

Regarding this clonotype: Here the CDR3 omits its conserved ending phenylalanine or tryptophan, so a read error is the likely source. This sequence joins TRBV7-2 and TRBJ2-7; a weak D match, TRBD2 (6 bases). CDR3 length: 16 residues. V lost 7 bases and J lost 5, with 24 bases in between. Germline CDR1 SGHTA, CDR2 FQGNSA. CDR3 DNA: TGTGCCAGCACTCTAGGGAGGTGGGGGGACTCGAACGAGCAGTACTTA. It encodes CASTLGRWGDSNEQYL.

This clonotype was detected only a few times. This chain connects TRBV14 to TRBJ1-6; D unresolved. The CDR3 is 14 amino acids. V lost 4 bases and J lost 7, with 11 bases in between. Germline V lookup: CDR1 SGHDN, CDR2 FVKESK. The CDR3 nucleotides are TGTGCCAGCAGCCGTCAGGTTAGGAATTCACCCCTCCACTTT. It encodes CASSRQVRNSPLHF. The full variable domain, with the rest looked up from reference TRBV14 and TRBJ1-6, is EAGVTQFPSHSVIEKGQTVTLRCDPISGHDNLYWYRRVMGKEIKFLLHFVKESKQDESGMPNNRFLAERTGGTYSTLKVQPAELEDSGVYFCASSRQVRNSPLHFGNGTRLTVT.

This clonotype was seen a handful of times. Being one base from a much bigger clone, this may be a read error. The genes are TRBV6-5 and TRBJ2-3, with unresolved D. The CDR3 has 13 residues. From germline, CDR1 is MNHEY and CDR2 SVGAGI. The CDR3 DNA is TGTGCCAGCAGTGACTCCCAGCCGGATACGCAGTATTTT. Translating it yields CASSDSQPDTQYF.

The V and J genes are TRBV29-1 and TRBJ2-7; 9 nucleotides match TRBD2. With 1 base clipped from V and 7 bases from J, the junction kept 8 bases outside the gene matches. CDR1 is SQVTM, CDR2 ANQGSEA, per germline. There are 14 residues in the CDR3. CDR3 amino acids: CSVEASGVYNEQYF. CDR3 nucleotides: TGCAGCGTTGAAGCTAGCGGGGTCTACAATGAGCAGTACTTC.

This clonotype has just a few counts. The chain employs TRBV7-2 and TRBJ2-1, with 8 positions matching TRBD2. This CDR3 is 13 amino acids long. The J segment lost 5 bases and the V segment lost 5 bases, leaving 2 bases of the junction unmatched. The V gene's germline CDR1 is SGHTA and CDR2 FQGNSA. The CDR3 DNA sequence: TGTGCCAGCAGCCCGGGACTAGACAATGAGCAGTTCTTC. Translation gives CASSPGLDNEQFF.

There are many counts of this clonotype. V gene TRBV7-2 combines with J gene TRBJ2-1; 8 bases line up with TRBD2. Germline CDR1 and CDR2: SGHTA and FQGNSA. This CDR3 comprises 13 residues. V lost 10 bases, J lost 1 base, and 3 bases stayed unmatched. As DNA, the CDR3 is TGTGCCACTGGCGGGGGGTCCTACAATGAGCAGTTCTTC. Translating gives CATGGGSYNEQFF.

The chain uses TRBV12-5 and TRBJ2-7, with D unresolved. V was shortened by 5 bases and J by 7 bases, with 9 bases between the two germline ends. The CDR3 extends over 11 amino acids. Germline V gene sequence: CDR1 LGHNT, CDR2 FRNRAP. CDR3 sequence: CASGTDNEQYF. In DNA form, the CDR3 reads TGTGCTAGTGGTACCGACAATGAGCAGTACTTC.

The CDR3 reads CASSHNRGANEGYTF. DNA of the CDR3: TGCGCCAGCAGCCACAACAGGGGAGCTAACGAGGGCTACACCTTC. V gene TRBV4-3 combines with J gene TRBJ1-2; 7 bases are shared with TRBD1. The germline CDR1 and CDR2 sequences are LGHNA and YSLEER. The CDR3 runs 15 residues. The trim removed 3 bases at V and 8 bases at J, leaving 12 bases unmatched.

This clonotype was seen ten or more times. This chain joins TRBV7-8 and TRBJ2-7, with a possible D match to TRBD2 (5 bases). CDR1 is SGHVS, CDR2 FQNEAQ, per germline. V lost 4 bases and J lost 7, with 17 bases in between. CDR3 length: 14 residues. The CDR3 DNA is TGTGCCAGCAGCTCTACTCGCGGAGGCGTAGAGCAGTACTTC. Translated, it gives CASSSTRGGVEQYF.

The gene calls are TRBV20-1 and TRBJ1-6; D perhaps matches TRBD1 (5 bases). This CDR3 region has 15 residues. Germline-derived CDR1 and CDR2 are DFQATT and SNEGSKA (reference sequence). V was shortened by 3 bases and J by 8 bases, with 17 bases between the two germline ends. CDR3 nucleotide sequence: TGCAGTGCTAGGGGTACGACAGAACCTCATTCACCCCTCCACTTT. Amino acid sequence: CSARGTTEPHSPLHF.

This clonotype turned up a few times. This chain joins TRBV12-3 or TRBV12-4 and TRBJ2-1; 7 bases map to TRBD1. This CDR3 region has 17 residues. J was trimmed by 3 bases and V by 1 base; bases with no gene match: 9. The CDR3 loop reads CASSLEPPGQIYNEQFF. CDR3 coding DNA: TGTGCCAGCAGTTTAGAGCCCCCGGGACAGATCTACAATGAGCAGTTCTTC.

The chain couples TRBV19 to TRBJ2-1; 8 bases are a match to TRBD1. Trimming cost V 4 bases and J 8 bases; bases outside gene matches: 10. Germline values: CDR1 LNHDA, CDR2 SQIVND (reference sequence). This CDR3 has 15 amino acids. The CDR3 coding sequence is TGTGCCAGTAGTACCCTAGGACCAGGGGGCGATGAGCAGTTCTTC. Its translation is CASSTLGPGGDEQFF.

The V gene is TRBV29-1, the J gene TRBJ2-1; no reliable D call. The ends were cut back, 4 bases at V and 4 bases at J, with 14 bases in the middle. This CDR3 is built from 14 residues. CDR1 is SQVTM and CDR2 is ANQGSEA in the germline V gene. The CDR3 DNA follows: TGCAGCGTTGGGGAAATGGCCCGGTACAATGAGCAGTTCTTC. Protein: CSVGEMARYNEQFF.

This clonotype was counted many times. The V gene is TRBV20-1, the J gene TRBJ2-5, with 7 positions matching TRBD2. The junction had 5 bases not matched to a gene; V was cut back by 6 bases and J by 1 base. The CDR3 runs 13 residues. Germline V gene lookup returns CDR1 DFQATT and CDR2 SNEGSKA (reference sequence). As DNA, the CDR3 is TGCAGTGCCCGACTAGCAGGCCAAGAGACCCAGTACTTC. It specifies CSARLAGQETQYF.